What follows are 9 T cell receptor beta chains derived from one specimen sequenced in a study of T cell responses to AZD1222 COVID-19 vaccine. Sequenced by immunoSEQ multiplex PCR; TCRdb stores in-frame clones only, minus some. The sample shows roughly 130,000 clones, 91% of them seen only once. The sample here was peripheral blood, taken on day 0 of AZD1222 vaccination. These receptors were obtained from an adult in good health.

This clone was seen only once. The rearrangement joins TRBV7-9 to TRBJ1-2; D gene uncertain. CDR3 length: 12 residues. V lost 6 bases and J 4 bases, leaving 9 bases between the germline ends. CDR1 and CDR2 (germline): SEHNR, FQNEAQ (reference sequence). CDR3 amino acids: CASSGRTYGYTF. Here the CDR3 DNA reads TGTGCCAGCAGTGGCAGGACCTATGGCTACACCTTC. The entire variable domain, with the rest obtained from reference TRBV7-9 and TRBJ1-2, is as follows: DTGVSQNPRHKITKRGQNVTFRCDPISEHNRLYWYRQTLGQGPEFLTYFQNEAQLEKSRLLSDRFSAERPKGSFSTLEIQRTEQGDSAMYLCASSGRTYGYTFGSGTRLTVV.

This clone was seen many times. This chain links TRBV6-1 with TRBJ1-6, with TRBD1 as a possible D gene (5 bases). The CDR3 spans 14 residues. The V gene lost 1 base and the J gene lost 7 bases, with 8 bases spanning the gap. Germline loops: CDR1 MNHNS, CDR2 SASEGT. In DNA, the CDR3 is TGTGCCAGCAGTGAAGTCGGGGGGAATTCACCCCTCCACTTT. Translated: CASSEVGGNSPLHF.

The CDR3 protein is CASSPAGPREQFF. In DNA, the CDR3 is TGCGCCAGCAGCCCCGCTGGGCCCCGCGAGCAGTTCTTC. The chain has TRBV4-1 and TRBJ2-1; D gene uncertain. CDR1 is MGHRA, CDR2 YSYEKL, per germline. V was shortened by 4 bases and J by 10 bases, with 14 bases between the two germline ends. CDR3 size: 13 residues.

The chain joins TRBV19 to TRBJ1-1; D unresolved. V gave up 3 bases and J gave up 4 bases, with 9 bases separating them. The CDR3 is 13 residues long. Germline V lookup: CDR1 LNHDA, CDR2 SQIVND (reference sequence). The CDR3 coding sequence is TGTGCCAGTAGTATTGGTGGAATCACTGAAGCTTTCTTT. This encodes CASSIGGITEAFF.

The chain has TRBV5-6 and TRBJ1-5, with D unresolved. The ends were cut back, 0 bases at V and 5 bases at J, with 6 bases in the middle. CDR3 length: 13 amino acids. CDR1 and CDR2 from the germline V gene are SGHDT and YYEEEE. The CDR3 DNA reads TGTGCCAGCAGCTTGGAGGCTGATCAGCCCCAGCATTTT. It yields the protein CASSLEADQPQHF.

This clone appeared once. The chain has TRBV7-2 and TRBJ1-1; the D gene is possibly TRBD1 (5 bases). Germline V gives CDR1 SGHTA, CDR2 FQGNSA. Trimming removed 4 bases from V and 7 bases from J, with 13 bases in between. The CDR3 has 13 residues. The CDR3 sequence: CASSSDGDGEAFF. In nucleotides, the CDR3 is TGTGCCAGCAGCTCAGATGGGGACGGTGAAGCTTTCTTT.

The gene calls are TRBV6-4 and TRBJ2-2; 7 nucleotides match TRBD2. Germline CDR1 is MRHNA and CDR2 is SNTAGT. CDR3 length: 16 amino acids. V shed 2 bases and J 8 bases; nucleotides not matched to a gene: 11. CDR3 sequence reads: CASSDPSLAEGGELFF. CDR3 nucleotides: TGTGCCAGCAGTGACCCCTCTCTAGCGGAGGGGGGGGAGCTGTTTTTT.

The rearrangement joins TRBV7-2 to TRBJ2-7; maybe TRBD1 (6 bases). The CDR3 consists of 15 residues. Germline CDR1 is SGHTA and CDR2 is FQGNSA. V lost 0 bases and J lost 2, with 11 bases in between. CDR3 bases: TGTGCCAGCAGCTTAGCTCGACAGGCCGCCTACGAGCAGTACTTC. Protein: CASSLARQAAYEQYF. Drawing the rest from reference TRBV7-2 and TRBJ2-7, the complete variable domain is GAGVSQSPSNKVTEKGKDVELRCDPISGHTALYWYRQSLGQGLEFLIYFQGNSAPDKSGLPSDRFSAERTGGSVSTLTIQRTQQEDSAVYLCASSLARQAAYEQYFGPGTRLTVT.

This chain joins TRBV25-1 and TRBJ1-2, with 7 bases aligning to TRBD1. Germline assignment: CDR1 MGHDK and CDR2 SYGVNS. V trimming: 6 bases; J trimming: 7 bases; junction bases outside the gene matches: 8. The CDR3 spans 13 residues. CDR3 DNA: TGTGCCAGCAGCCAGGAGGGGGCGGGTGGCTACACCTTC. Its protein is CASSQEGAGGYTF.